The TCR beta chain described here comes from a study of breast tumors, draining lymph nodes, adjacent tissues listed by TCRdb under 2016. Background on the whole study: Breast cancer patients provided tumor, adjacent nontumor tissue and axillary lymph nodes, and the study compared the TCR beta repertoires across these three sources. In human breast cancer, the study set out to assess how tumor, surrounding tissue and draining lymph node repertoires relate to one another and whether T cells might be exchanged between them. General findings and caveats noted by the study authors: The study presented the conclusion that tumor T cells originate in lymph nodes as consistent with a hypothesis, not as something directly demonstrated. The data were considered consistent with most tumor T cells being derived from the lymph node and subsequently expanding within tumor tissue. T-cell repertoire diversity in tumors was found to be lower than in lymph nodes but higher than in nontumor tissue, and preferential V and J gene usage was observed. Tumor and nontumor tissue repertoires were found to be significantly more similar in luminal-like than in basal-like breast cancer.

Details on this clonotype: Its antigen specificity is not known. This sequence may be a read error, since a much larger clone differs from it by one base.

The CDR3 spans 16 residues, from the cysteine through the phenylalanine. The only DNA kept is the CDR3, 48 bases in frame from the first base. V is cut by 1 base and J by 3 bases, and the space between the germline ends is 13 bases. The germline V gene encodes CDR1 SGHKS and CDR2 YYEKEE (reference sequence). Lymph node samples were obtained from the axillary draining lymph nodes of breast cancer patients. These reads were obtained on an Illumina HiSeq 2000. Multiplex PCR amplification was used to build the TCR beta chain libraries. High-throughput sequencing was used to analyze the amplified TCR beta chain products. TCRdb passed the public sequencing reads through fastp at Q25 and MiXCR, retaining productive beta sequences. Each entry is one CDR3 protein sequence, shown with its most common DNA and genes. A total of some 200,000 distinct CDR3 sequences appear in this sample, 31% of them only once. 4% to 5.5% of the sample is in the top ten clones.

This TCR came from a female donor with breast cancer. Some clones in this sample may be carry-over from other donors' samples. This receptor chain uses TRBV5-5 and TRBJ2-2; the D gene is unclear. Material for sequencing was axillary lymph node tissue. The CDR3 reads as follows: CASSLKPASDTGELFF. The nucleotides read TGTGCCAGCAGCTTGAAACCGGCCTCCGACACCGGGGAGCTGTTTTTT.